These T cell receptor beta chains were read from a single sample in a study of cytomegalovirus exposure and HLA in healthy donors. Generated by immunoSEQ multiplex PCR, the TCRdb table keeps only in-frame clones and is missing some. The top ten clones hold approximately 0.7% of a sample with roughly 140,000 clones, roughly 92% of them seen once. Source material: PBMCs. The receptors originated from a man between 18 and 29 years old in good health and CMV-seronegative. Each CDR3 is given with its conserved first and last residue. D genes are given only for firm matches. Clone size is stated in some rows and not others, as once, few, many or a class when expanded.

clone size: few
V gene: TRBV5-1
D gene: TRBD2
J gene: TRBJ2-7
CDR3 DNA: TGCGCCAGCAGCCCGGGACTAGCCGCCTACGAGCAGTACTTC
CDR3 protein: CASSPGLAAYEQYF

clone size: -
V gene: TRBV30
D gene: -
J gene: TRBJ2-5
CDR3 DNA: TGTGCCTGGAGACGACAGGGAGGTTCAGAGACCCAGTACTTC
CDR3 protein: CAWRRQGGSETQYF

clone size: -
V gene: TRBV23-1
D gene: TRBD2
J gene: TRBJ2-1
CDR3 DNA: TGCGCCAGCGGACATAGCGGGGTATACAATGAGCAGTTCTTC
CDR3 protein: CASGHSGVYNEQFF

clone size: -
V gene: TRBV5-6
D gene: -
J gene: TRBJ2-1
CDR3 DNA: TGTGCCAGCAGCTTGGGGGCATCGCCTGAGCAGTTCTTC
CDR3 protein: CASSLGASPEQFF

clone size: -
V gene: TRBV10-3
D gene: -
J gene: TRBJ1-2
CDR3 DNA: TGTGCCATCAGTGAATTAGCTAAGGGCTACACCTTC
CDR3 protein: CAISELAKGYTF

clone size: -
V gene: TRBV5-6
D gene: -
J gene: TRBJ1-5
CDR3 DNA: TGTGCCAGCAGCTTAACTCGGCGGGACGGCGCGAGGGGGCCCCAGCATTTT
CDR3 protein: CASSLTRRDGARGPQHF

clone size: -
V gene: TRBV18
D gene: -
J gene: TRBJ1-5
CDR3 DNA: TGTGCCAGCTCACCGGGGCAGGGTAGTCAGCCCCAGCATTTT
CDR3 protein: CASSPGQGSQPQHF

clone size: -
V gene: TRBV7-8
D gene: -
J gene: TRBJ1-1
CDR3 DNA: TGTGCCAGCAGCTTAATTCCCTTAGACAGTAACACTGAAGCTTTCTTT
CDR3 protein: CASSLIPLDSNTEAFF

clone size: -
V gene: TRBV4-1
D gene: TRBD2
J gene: TRBJ2-1
CDR3 DNA: TGCGCCAGCAGACTCTTAGCGGGAGGGAATGAGCAGTTCTTC
CDR3 protein: CASRLLAGGNEQFF

clone size: -
V gene: TRBV19
D gene: -
J gene: TRBJ2-5
CDR3 DNA: TGTGCCAGTAGTCAGGGCAGTCTCGCGGGGTACCAAGAGACCCAGTACTTC
CDR3 protein: CASSQGSLAGYQETQYF

clone size: -
V gene: TRBV29-1
D gene: TRBD1
J gene: TRBJ1-2
CDR3 DNA: TGCAGCGTTGACTTTTTCGGACAGGGTCGATCTAACTATGGCTACACCTTC
CDR3 protein: CSVDFFGQGRSNYGYTF

clone size: -
V gene: TRBV7-9
D gene: TRBD1
J gene: TRBJ1-1
CDR3 DNA: TGTGCCAGCAGCAAAGGGACAGCTACTATGAACACTGAAGCTTTCTTT
CDR3 protein: CASSKGTATMNTEAFF

clone size: -
V gene: TRBV27
D gene: TRBD2
J gene: TRBJ2-1
CDR3 DNA: TGTGCCAGCAGTTTAACCCCTAGCGGGAGTAAATACAATGAGCAGTTCTTC
CDR3 protein: CASSLTPSGSKYNEQFF

clone size: few
V gene: TRBV7-2
D gene: -
J gene: TRBJ2-2
CDR3 DNA: TGTGCCAGCACCCTAGGGGGCACCGGGGAGCTGTTTTTT
CDR3 protein: CASTLGGTGELFF

clone size: few
V gene: TRBV29-1
D gene: -
J gene: TRBJ1-2
CDR3 DNA: TGCAGCGACAACAGAGGCTACACCTTC
CDR3 protein: CSDNRGYTF

clone size: -
V gene: TRBV7-9
D gene: -
J gene: TRBJ2-7
CDR3 DNA: TGTGCCAGCAGCGGAGGGGACAGACGCTCCTACGAGCAGTACTTC
CDR3 protein: CASSGGDRRSYEQYF

clone size: -
V gene: TRBV11-3
D gene: -
J gene: TRBJ2-2
CDR3 DNA: TGTGCCAGCAGCACACGAGCCCCAGGGGATAGGGGGGAGCTGTTTTTT
CDR3 protein: CASSTRAPGDRGELFF

clone size: -
V gene: TRBV4-2
D gene: -
J gene: TRBJ1-4
CDR3 DNA: TGTGCCAGCAGCCAAACCGGTCCAACTAATGAAAAACTGTTTTTT
CDR3 protein: CASSQTGPTNEKLFF

clone size: -
V gene: TRBV4-1
D gene: -
J gene: TRBJ1-5
CDR3 DNA: TGCGCCAGCAGCCGCCAGGAGGGCGATCAGCCCCAGCATTTT
CDR3 protein: CASSRQEGDQPQHF

clone size: few
V gene: TRBV11-3
D gene: TRBD2
J gene: TRBJ2-3
CDR3 DNA: TGTGCCAGCAGCTTAGATCAATCCGGGAGGGCCGCAAATACGCAGTATTTT
CDR3 protein: CASSLDQSGRAANTQYF

clone size: -
V gene: TRBV6-5
D gene: TRBD2
J gene: TRBJ2-7
CDR3 DNA: TGTGCCAGCAGCATGACTAGCGGGGGTCCCTACGAGCAGTACTTC
CDR3 protein: CASSMTSGGPYEQYF

clone size: once
V gene: TRBV5-6
D gene: -
J gene: TRBJ1-1
CDR3 DNA: TGTGCCAGCAGCTTGTGGGGAGGGGGTCAAGGGACTGAAGCTTTCTTT
CDR3 protein: CASSLWGGGQGTEAFF

clone size: -
V gene: TRBV5-1
D gene: TRBD1
J gene: TRBJ1-1
CDR3 DNA: TGCGCCAGCAGCCAAACCCGACAGGGAGGAACTGAAGCTTTCTTT
CDR3 protein: CASSQTRQGGTEAFF

clone size: -
V gene: TRBV9
D gene: -
J gene: TRBJ1-1
CDR3 DNA: TGTGCCAGCAGCGAGAAAAGTTCGGGCACTGAAGCTTTCTTT
CDR3 protein: CASSEKSSGTEAFF

clone size: -
V gene: TRBV19
D gene: TRBD2
J gene: TRBJ2-5
CDR3 DNA: TGTGCCAGTAGTATCGTCCCGGGGGGACAAGAGACCCAGTACTTC
CDR3 protein: CASSIVPGGQETQYF

clone size: -
V gene: TRBV9
D gene: TRBD2
J gene: TRBJ2-7
CDR3 DNA: TGTGCCAGCAGCGTAAATCCCGGGGGGGCGGACGAGCAGTACTTC
CDR3 protein: CASSVNPGGADEQYF

clone size: -
V gene: TRBV6-5
D gene: -
J gene: TRBJ1-1
CDR3 DNA: TGTGCCAGCAGTTACTATGAGGGTACTGAAGCTTTCTTT
CDR3 protein: CASSYYEGTEAFF

clone size: -
V gene: TRBV6-5
D gene: -
J gene: TRBJ1-3
CDR3 DNA: TGTGCCAGCAGCCAAACAGACTCTGGAAACACCATATATTTT
CDR3 protein: CASSQTDSGNTIYF

clone size: -
V gene: TRBV7-6
D gene: -
J gene: TRBJ1-5
CDR3 DNA: TGTGCCAGCAGCTTAGAAGCGGGGACAAGGCTAAATCAGCCCCAGCATTTT
CDR3 protein: CASSLEAGTRLNQPQHF

clone size: -
V gene: TRBV6-1
D gene: TRBD1
J gene: TRBJ2-5
CDR3 DNA: TGTGCCAGCAACCAACAGGGGAGCCAAGAGACCCAGTACTTC
CDR3 protein: CASNQQGSQETQYF

clone size: -
V gene: TRBV7-2
D gene: TRBD1
J gene: TRBJ2-1
CDR3 DNA: TGTGCCAGCAGCACGAGGACAGGCAACAATGAGCAGTTCTTC
CDR3 protein: CASSTRTGNNEQFF

clone size: once
V gene: TRBV7-2
D gene: -
J gene: TRBJ2-5
CDR3 DNA: TGTGCCAGCAGCTCCCGGGGAAGCCAAGAGACCCAGTACTTC
CDR3 protein: CASSSRGSQETQYF

clone size: -
V gene: TRBV6-5
D gene: TRBD2
J gene: TRBJ2-1
CDR3 DNA: TGTGCCAGCAGTTCCATCTCGGGGGGGGCAGACAATGAGCAGTTCTTC
CDR3 protein: CASSSISGGADNEQFF

clone size: -
V gene: TRBV29-1
D gene: TRBD1
J gene: TRBJ2-5
CDR3 DNA: TGCAGCGCCGGACAGGGTGAAAAGACCCAGTACTTC
CDR3 protein: CSAGQGEKTQYF

clone size: -
V gene: TRBV19
D gene: TRBD1
J gene: TRBJ1-2
CDR3 DNA: TGTGCCAGTAGTACTGGACAGGGGGCAGTATTTGGCTACACCTTC
CDR3 protein: CASSTGQGAVFGYTF

clone size: -
V gene: TRBV29-1
D gene: -
J gene: TRBJ1-1
CDR3 DNA: TGCAGCGTAGAAAGGGGGACGGGGGGGGAAGCTTTCTTT
CDR3 protein: CSVERGTGGEAFF

clone size: few
V gene: TRBV19
D gene: -
J gene: TRBJ1-2
CDR3 DNA: TGTGCCAGTAGTATCCCGAGCCTGCCTGCGCCTCGCTTC
CDR3 protein: CASSIPSLPAPRF

clone size: -
V gene: TRBV10-3
D gene: -
J gene: TRBJ1-2
CDR3 DNA: TGTGCCATCACCGCCGGAACAGCCTATGGCTACACCTTC
CDR3 protein: CAITAGTAYGYTF

clone size: -
V gene: TRBV9
D gene: -
J gene: TRBJ1-2
CDR3 DNA: TGTGCCAGCAGCGTAGAAGGGGTCTATGGCTACACCTTC
CDR3 protein: CASSVEGVYGYTF

clone size: -
V gene: TRBV6-1
D gene: TRBD1
J gene: TRBJ1-4
CDR3 DNA: TGTGCCAGCAGAGAGACAGGGGTGGGGGAAAAACTGTTTTTT
CDR3 protein: CASRETGVGEKLFF

clone size: -
V gene: TRBV30
D gene: TRBD1
J gene: TRBJ1-5
CDR3 DNA: TGTGCCTGGGCGACAGGGGTAGAGCAGCCCCAGCATTTT
CDR3 protein: CAWATGVEQPQHF

clone size: -
V gene: TRBV14
D gene: -
J gene: TRBJ1-2
CDR3 DNA: TGTGCCAGCAGCCAACTGGAGGAAGTCTCTAACTATGGCTACACCTTC
CDR3 protein: CASSQLEEVSNYGYTF

clone size: -
V gene: TRBV27
D gene: -
J gene: TRBJ1-5
CDR3 DNA: TGTGCCAGCAGTTTAACAGGGTTTCTTCAGCCCCAGCATTTT
CDR3 protein: CASSLTGFLQPQHF

clone size: -
V gene: TRBV7-9
D gene: TRBD1
J gene: TRBJ1-5
CDR3 DNA: TGTGCCAGCAGCCCCTCGGGTGGACAGGGGCCATATAGCAATCAGCCCCAGCATTTT
CDR3 protein: CASSPSGGQGPYSNQPQHF

clone size: -
V gene: TRBV6-5
D gene: -
J gene: TRBJ1-1
CDR3 DNA: TGTGCCAGCAGTTACGGAAACCCAGGGTGGGAAACTGAAGCTTTCTTT
CDR3 protein: CASSYGNPGWETEAFF

clone size: -
V gene: TRBV5-1
D gene: TRBD2
J gene: TRBJ2-3
CDR3 DNA: TGCGCCAGCAGCTTAGCCCTCTGGCGGGGGGGCCTCACAGATACGCAGTATTTT
CDR3 protein: CASSLALWRGGLTDTQYF

clone size: -
V gene: TRBV5-1
D gene: -
J gene: TRBJ2-1
CDR3 DNA: TGCGCCAGCAGCCCCGAGGGCGAGATTGAGCAGTTCTTC
CDR3 protein: CASSPEGEIEQFF

clone size: -
V gene: TRBV10-1
D gene: TRBD1
J gene: TRBJ1-1
CDR3 DNA: TGCGCCAGCAGTGAGGGACAGGGGTCTCAAGCTGAAGCTTTCTTT
CDR3 protein: CASSEGQGSQAEAFF

clone size: -
V gene: TRBV11-3
D gene: -
J gene: TRBJ2-5
CDR3 DNA: TGTGCCAGCAGCTTCGAACGGCAAGAGACCCAGTACTTC
CDR3 protein: CASSFERQETQYF

clone size: -
V gene: TRBV7-2
D gene: -
J gene: TRBJ2-3
CDR3 DNA: TGTGCCAGCAGCGAAGCTAGTTTCAATACGCAGTATTTT
CDR3 protein: CASSEASFNTQYF

clone size: -
V gene: TRBV27
D gene: TRBD2
J gene: TRBJ2-5
CDR3 DNA: TGTGCCAGCAGTTCGCCTAGCGGGGGAGAGACCCAGTACTTC
CDR3 protein: CASSSPSGGETQYF

clone size: -
V gene: TRBV9
D gene: TRBD1
J gene: TRBJ1-3
CDR3 DNA: TGTGCCAGCAGCGGATCAACAGGGGTAACTGGAAACACCATATATTTT
CDR3 protein: CASSGSTGVTGNTIYF

clone size: -
V gene: TRBV6-1
D gene: -
J gene: TRBJ2-6
CDR3 DNA: TGTGCCAGCAACACTGGGGCCAACGTCCTGACTTTC
CDR3 protein: CASNTGANVLTF

clone size: -
V gene: TRBV7-9
D gene: -
J gene: TRBJ1-5
CDR3 DNA: TGTGCCAGCAGCCCCGAGGACAGTAGATATAGCAATCAGCCCCAGCATTTT
CDR3 protein: CASSPEDSRYSNQPQHF

clone size: -
V gene: TRBV27
D gene: TRBD1
J gene: TRBJ2-3
CDR3 DNA: TGTGCCAGCAGTTCAAACAGGGGCACCACCACAGATACGCAGTATTTT
CDR3 protein: CASSSNRGTTTDTQYF

clone size: -
V gene: TRBV9
D gene: -
J gene: TRBJ2-2
CDR3 DNA: TGTGCCAGCAGCGTAGTTGGCTCGCGGGGCGGGGAGCTGTTTTTT
CDR3 protein: CASSVVGSRGGELFF

clone size: -
V gene: TRBV4-3
D gene: TRBD2
J gene: TRBJ2-5
CDR3 DNA: TGCGCCAGCAGCCAGATAGCGGGGAGCCCTACCCAAGAGACCCAGTACTTC
CDR3 protein: CASSQIAGSPTQETQYF

clone size: -
V gene: TRBV15
D gene: -
J gene: TRBJ1-2
CDR3 DNA: TGTGCCACCAGCAGGGACAGAAACTATGGCTACACCTTC
CDR3 protein: CATSRDRNYGYTF

clone size: -
V gene: TRBV5-6
D gene: -
J gene: TRBJ2-4
CDR3 DNA: TGTGCCAGCAGCTTGGGACAGGCCAAAAACATTCAGTACTTC
CDR3 protein: CASSLGQAKNIQYF